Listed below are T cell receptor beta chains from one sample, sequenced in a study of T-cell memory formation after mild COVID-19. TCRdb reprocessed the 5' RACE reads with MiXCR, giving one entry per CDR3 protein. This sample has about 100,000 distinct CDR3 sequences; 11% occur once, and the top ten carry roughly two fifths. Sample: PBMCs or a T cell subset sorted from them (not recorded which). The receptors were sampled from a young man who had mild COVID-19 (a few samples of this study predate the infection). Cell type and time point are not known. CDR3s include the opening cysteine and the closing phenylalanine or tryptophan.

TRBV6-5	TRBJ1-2	CASSDRHYGYTF
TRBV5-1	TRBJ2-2	CASQTGIIPGELFF
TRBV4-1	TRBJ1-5	CASSQRQVSNQPQHF
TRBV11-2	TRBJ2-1	CASSLKFSGGAVAEQFF
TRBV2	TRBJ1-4	CASFDLGEKLFF
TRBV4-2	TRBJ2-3	CASSHLGPRSGGGTDTQYF
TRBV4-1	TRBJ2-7	CASSQPGQYEQYF
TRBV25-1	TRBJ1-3	CASTPPGPSGNTIYF
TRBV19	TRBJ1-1	CATQGWGTEAFF
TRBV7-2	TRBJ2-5	CASSSRRKETQYF
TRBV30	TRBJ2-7	CAWTGTGGKYEQYF
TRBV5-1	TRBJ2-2	CASTRENTGELFF
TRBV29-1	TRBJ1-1	CSVRPMNTEAFF
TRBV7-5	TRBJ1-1	CISVPEASRTGLDTEAFF
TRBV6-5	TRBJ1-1	CASSYLDSMNTEAFF
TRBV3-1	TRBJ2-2	CASSQHFPGKLFF
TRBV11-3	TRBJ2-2	CASSRGVTVPNTGELFF
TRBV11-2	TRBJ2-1	CASSRSASSYNEQFF
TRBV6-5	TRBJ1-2	CASSSGGDYTF
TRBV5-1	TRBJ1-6	CASSFWDSNSSPLHF
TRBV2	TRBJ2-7	CASSVRWLPYEQYF
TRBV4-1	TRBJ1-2	CASSQDREEDGYTF
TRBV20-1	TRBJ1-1	CSARMGHRDTEAFF
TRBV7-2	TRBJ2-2	CASSFRMTSGGTNTGELFF
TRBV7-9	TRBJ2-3	CASSLVVSVGTADTQYF
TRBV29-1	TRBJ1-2	CSVWPAGGRGYTF
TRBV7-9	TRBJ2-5	CASSGGTRQETQYF
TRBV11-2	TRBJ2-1	CASSLDPGTGGSYNEQFF
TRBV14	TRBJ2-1	CASSQGTGESSYNEQFF
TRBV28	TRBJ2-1	CASIPDGYNEQFF
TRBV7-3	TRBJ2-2	CASSLIPKDGELFF
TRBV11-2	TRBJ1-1	CASSFAGEAFF
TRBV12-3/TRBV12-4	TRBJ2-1	CASSLEDTEQFF
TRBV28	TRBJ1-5	CASRGDGFEPQHF
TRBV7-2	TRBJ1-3	CASSLTGLGNTIYF
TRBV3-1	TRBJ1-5	CASSLGRPNQPQHF
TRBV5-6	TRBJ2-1	CASSLGTSGYNEQFF